The 9 T cell receptor beta chains presented below share a single source sample, sequenced in a study of blood T cell repertoires in COVID-19. TCRdb's copy holds only in-frame clones and misses some; the assay was immunoSEQ multiplex PCR. Of more than 100,000 clones in the sample, around 80% are singletons; the top ten hold 2.4%. Input material: PBMCs or T cells enriched from blood (not recorded which). The receptors derive from a middle-aged man with acute COVID-19.

The chain couples TRBV19 to TRBJ2-1; a weak D match, TRBD2 (5 bases). This CDR3 comprises 11 residues. V shed 6 bases and J shed 12 bases, with 12 bases lying between them. Germline CDR1 reads LNHDA; CDR2 reads SQIVND (reference sequence). As DNA, the CDR3 is TGTGCCAGTAGAAACAAAGCGGTGCAGTTCTTC. This encodes CASRNKAVQFF.

This clone was recorded only once. The rearrangement links TRBV10-3 to TRBJ1-5; tentatively, D is TRBD1 (5 bases). CDR1 is ENHRY and CDR2 is SYGVKD in the germline V gene. Trimming left V 3 bases short and J 5 bases short, with 11 bases between. The CDR3 has 14 residues. Here the CDR3 DNA reads TGTGCCATCAGTGAAGAAGGGGTGGATCAGCCCCAGCATTTT. This gives the protein CAISEEGVDQPQHF.

This chain connects TRBV11-1 to TRBJ2-2, with 9 bases aligning to TRBD1. The CDR3 loop spans 16 amino acids. V gave up 3 bases and J gave up 2 bases; unmatched junction bases: 4. CDR1 and CDR2 from the germline V gene are SGHAT and FQDESV (reference sequence). The CDR3 protein is CASSFRDRVNTGELFF. DNA for the CDR3: TGTGCCAGCAGCTTCCGGGACAGGGTCAACACCGGGGAGCTGTTTTTT.

This clone was detected ten times or more. The gene calls are TRBV6-1 and TRBJ1-2; 7 positions match TRBD1. From germline, CDR1 is MNHNS and CDR2 SASEGT. This CDR3 has 15 amino acids. The ends lost 0 bases at V and 0 bases at J; junction bases unmatched: 1. The CDR3 loop is CASSEAQGANYGYTF. CDR3 nucleotides: TGTGCCAGCAGTGAAGCGCAGGGGGCTAACTATGGCTACACCTTC.

The chain is built from TRBV19 and TRBJ2-7; 10 nucleotides align to TRBD1. Germline V lookup: CDR1 LNHDA, CDR2 SQIVND (reference sequence). The CDR3 is made up of 20 amino acids. V lost 5 bases, J lost 0 bases, and 19 bases stayed unmatched. DNA for the CDR3: TGTGCCAGTAGTCTCGGACCGGGACAGGGGCTAATCTTAAGCTCCTACGAGCAGTACTTC. Encoded protein: CASSLGPGQGLILSSYEQYF. The full variable domain, completed using reference TRBV19 and TRBJ2-7, is DGGITQSPKYLFRKEGQNVTLSCEQNLNHDAMYWYRQDPGQGLRLIYYSQIVNDFQKGDIAEGYSVSREKKESFPLTVTSAQKNPTAFYLCASSLGPGQGLILSSYEQYFGPGTRLTVT.

The J gene is TRBJ2-3, the V gene TRBV5-1; 8 nucleotides align to TRBD2. The V gene end was trimmed by 4 bases and the J gene end by 3 bases; junction bases not matched to a gene: 4. Per germline, CDR1 SGHRS and CDR2 YFSETQ. The CDR3 runs 14 residues. For the CDR3, the DNA is TGCGCCAGCAGCCCGGGACTAGGGACAGATACGCAGTATTTT. It specifies CASSPGLGTDTQYF.

The chain links TRBV18 to TRBJ2-3; D is uncertain. The germline V gene encodes CDR1 KGHSH and CDR2 LQKENI. V lost 0 bases, J lost 3 bases, and 4 bases lay in between. The CDR3 is 13 residues long. CDR3 sequence: CASSPPLTDTQYF. CDR3 nucleotides: TGTGCCAGCTCACCACCTTTAACAGATACGCAGTATTTT.

The chain has TRBV12-5 and TRBJ2-3; D unclear. V gave up 3 bases and J gave up 0 bases, with 10 bases separating them. Germline V gene lookup returns CDR1 LGHNT and CDR2 FRNRAP. This CDR3 spans 15 amino acids. CDR3 protein: CASGLKTPSTDTQYF. In DNA form, the CDR3 reads TGTGCTAGTGGTTTAAAAACTCCTAGCACAGATACGCAGTATTTT.

The gene calls are TRBV14 and TRBJ2-7; the match to TRBD1 covers 8 bases. Germline lookup yields CDR1 SGHDN and CDR2 FVKESK. The CDR3 is made up of 14 amino acids. V dropped 5 bases and J dropped 2; count of bases not matched to a gene: 5. The CDR3 loop is CASSVLGQAYEQYF. CDR3 bases: TGTGCCAGCAGCGTCCTGGGACAGGCCTACGAGCAGTACTTC.